A single sample gave rise to the 8 T cell receptor beta chains below, sequenced in a study of cytomegalovirus exposure and HLA in healthy donors. Primers for the PCR totalled 60 Vbeta and 13 Jbeta. Clones were read by immunoSEQ multiplex PCR, and TCRdb kept only the in-frame ones, dropping some. Of about 140,000 clones in the sample, 80% are singletons; the top ten hold 5.1%. Sequenced input: PBMCs. The receptors stem from a male donor in good health and CMV-seronegative.

The chain uses TRBV11-2 and TRBJ1-1; 7 bases match TRBD1. V gave up 5 bases and J gave up 7 bases; unmatched junction bases: 10. The CDR3 runs to 14 residues. Germline V gene sequence: CDR1 SGHAT, CDR2 FQNNGV. The CDR3 DNA reads TGTGCCAGCAGCCCCCCGTCCTACAGGGGTGAAGCTTTCTTT. This sequence encodes CASSPPSYRGEAFF.

The rearrangement uses TRBV27 and TRBJ2-3; 10 positions match TRBD1. This CDR3 spans 15 amino acids. V lost 5 bases and J lost 3; bases outside the gene matches: 5. Germline V gene data show CDR1 as MNHEY and CDR2 as SMNVEV (reference sequence). The DNA for the CDR3 is TGTGCCAGCAGTACTTGGACAGGGGGGACAGATACGCAGTATTTT. Residues: CASSTWTGGTDTQYF.

This rearrangement joins TRBV30 to TRBJ1-2; a possible D gene is TRBD1 (5 bases). CDR1 GTSNPN and CDR2 SVGIG come from the germline V gene (reference sequence). The CDR3 extends over 14 amino acids. The CDR3: CAQGGTVYNYGYTF. DNA of the CDR3: TGTGCTCAGGGAGGGACGGTTTATAACTATGGCTACACCTTC.

The J gene is TRBJ2-3, the V gene TRBV5-1; D might be TRBD2 (6 bases). The germline V gene has CDR1 SGHRS and CDR2 YFSETQ. Trimming removed 4 bases at V and 2 bases at J, with 23 bases between. This CDR3 spans 18 amino acids. Here the CDR3 DNA reads TGCGCCAGCAGCCCCCTCCCGCGGAGGGGCCTTATCACAGATACGCAGTATTTT. Amino acids: CASSPLPRRGLITDTQYF.

V is TRBV15 and J is TRBJ2-7, with 9 bases matching TRBD1. Germline V CDR1 and CDR2: LNHNV, YYDKDF (reference sequence). Trimming removed 2 bases from V and 12 bases from J; junction bases left unmatched: 11. This CDR3 spans 14 amino acids. The CDR3 coding sequence is TGTGCCACCAGCAGAAAAGTCTCCGGGACAGGGATGTACTTC. Encoded protein: CATSRKVSGTGMYF.

This clone was observed a handful of times. The chain is built from TRBV7-9 and TRBJ1-2, with TRBD1 matching over 9 bases. J lost 4 bases, V lost 5 bases, and 11 bases had no gene match. Germline assignment: CDR1 SEHNR and CDR2 FQNEAQ (reference sequence). This CDR3 spans 16 amino acids. This CDR3 is CASSDSRTGDFYGYTF. Here the CDR3 DNA reads TGTGCCAGCAGCGACAGTAGGACAGGGGACTTCTATGGCTACACCTTC.

This sequence joins TRBV28 and TRBJ1-5; D unresolved. Per germline, CDR1 MDHEN and CDR2 SYDVKM. This CDR3 has 15 residues. Trimming left V 7 bases short and J 2 bases short, with 15 bases between. The CDR3 protein is CASKGWEGGNQPQHF. The CDR3 DNA is TGTGCCAGCAAGGGATGGGAGGGAGGCAATCAGCCCCAGCATTTT. The variable domain in full, completed from reference TRBV28 and TRBJ1-5, reads DVKVTQSSRYLVKRTGEKVFLECVQDMDHENMFWYRQDPGLGLRLIYFSYDVKMKEKGDIPEGYSVSREKKERFSLILESASTNQTSMYLCASKGWEGGNQPQHFGDGTRLSIL.

The CDR3 bases are TGTGCGGCCGACAGGGTAGGGACCGGGGAGCTGTTTTTT. It translates to CAADRVGTGELFF. The V and J genes are TRBV30 and TRBJ2-2; the match to TRBD1 covers 7 bases. CDR1 and CDR2 from the germline V gene are GTSNPN and SVGIG (reference sequence). CDR3 size: 13 residues. The full variable domain, its missing parts supplied by reference TRBV30 and TRBJ2-2, is SQTIHQWPATLVQPVGSPLSLECTVEGTSNPNLYWYRQAAGRGLQLLFYSVGIGQISSEVPQNLSASRPQDRQFILSSKKLLLSDSGFYLCAADRVGTGELFFGEGSRLTVL.